This note documents a single T cell receptor beta chain sequence. This receptor's antigen is unknown. No qualities accompany the bases; no much larger clone lies one base away. This entry is derived from a study of shared clonotypes between healthy human individuals (TCRdb year 2020). Notes on the research overall: A few men and a couple of women, aged 18 to 49 years, made up the cohort. To estimate repertoire size and how much clonotypes are shared between individuals, the study performed deep sequencing of blood TCR repertoires from 4 to 6 healthy adults. For each donor, CD4 naive and CD4 memory were each run on three plates, CD8 naive on two plates, and CD8 memory on one plate. Leukapheresis yielded between about 0.85 and 10 billion PBMCs per donor. To increase sequencing depth and limit assay-specific biases, different laboratories used diverse techniques to prepare libraries and sequence TCR repertoires.

Using the deep immunoSEQ assay, multiplex PCR amplified TCR CDR3 regions from genomic DNA. Extracted genomic DNA from each cell subset was distributed evenly across all wells of several immunoSEQ 96-well plates, and each plate was treated as a replicate. For sorted subsets, approximately 210 ng of genomic DNA, equivalent to 30,000 or so T cell genomes, went into each replicate PCR. Purified libraries were quantified with a Qubit 3.0 fluorometer, sized on a Bioanalyzer 2100, and re-quantified with the KAPA Library Quantification kit. Every immunoSEQ 96-well plate was sequenced on a separate single-read 150-cycle Illumina NextSeq 550 flow cell. On the study's bioinformatics: The immunoSEQ output contained only junctional sequences without quality scores, so filtering could not match that applied to full-length reads. Sequences were annotated with PyIR, a Python wrapper for IgBLAST v1.9, and V/J genes and CDR3 were assigned using IMGT germline references. Reads with weak V/J assignments (E-value above 1e-6), missing CDR3, stop codons, out-of-frame junctions, or ambiguous translated residues were removed. V3J clonotypes were defined as sequences sharing the same inferred V gene, J gene, and CDR3 amino acid sequence. To compute the percentage overlap between repertoires, the number of shared unique clonotypes was divided by the size of the smaller repertoire. Three approaches were used to assess repertoire richness: RTK rarefaction, the Chao1 estimator, and Recon v2.1 estimates of unobserved clonotypes. Generation probabilities for all TCRbeta clonotypes obtained by the gDNA method from a handful of donors were computed using OLGA. Imported from immuneACCESS, the table was reduced by TCRdb to in-frame sequences with V and J called. These copies leave out some clones; in studies compared against another copy, an unresolved V gene accounts for under half, and the cause of the remainder is not known. That table gives V, J and clone size, and the DNA gave D and trimming. In this sample the table shows over 850,000 clones, around 78% of which occur a single time. In total, the top ten clones hold roughly 0.55% of the sample.

The donors were healthy, HIV-negative adults with no recently reported acute infections or vaccinations. Every donor was a Caucasian adult residing in Nashville, Tennessee, USA. CD4+ T cells were enriched by magnetic negative selection, after which naive cells were positively selected on CD45RA and the negative fraction was taken as the memory subset. Blood was obtained by leukapheresis, after which PBMCs were separated by Ficoll-Histopaque density gradient centrifugation and cryopreserved in liquid nitrogen vapor phase. Analytical flow cytometry was used to check the purity and quantity of each magnetically sorted T cell population. Each sorted fraction had its genomic DNA isolated and then quantified by UV absorbance on a Nanodrop 2000c. What the study reported, not specific to this receptor: Compared with non-shared clonotypes, the clonotypes found in all four sorted-subset donors had higher generation probabilities. Pairwise subsampling indicated that sequencing depth was expected to affect the degree of clonotype sharing among donors. Larger estimated clonotype richness was generally found for naive subsets than for memory subsets. The small number of donors limited the genetic and exposure-history diversity represented. Across a handful of donors, approximately 5% of naive CD4, around 3.3% of naive CD8, under 2.5% of memory CD4, and 0.4% of memory CD8 clonotypes were shared. Rarefaction of sorted-subset datasets indicated incomplete sequencing despite the large sequencing depth. Only blood was sampled, and tissue TCR repertoires likely differ from those in blood.

V and J are trimmed by 0 bases and 4 bases, and the gene matches miss 5 bases of the junction. From the germline V gene, CDR1 is SGDLS and CDR2 is YYNGEE. The CDR3 covers 16 residues, taking in both the cysteine and the phenylalanine. This entry keeps only the CDR3 DNA: 48 bases, framed from base 1. The sample taken for sequencing was memory CD4+ T cells from PBMCs. This specimen's cell subset or site label, per the study, means: CD45RA-negative fraction. The chain uses TRBV9 and TRBJ2-1; 9 nucleotides in the junction match TRBD2. The source of this sequence is a man aged 18-30 years in good health. Some clones in this sample may be carry-over from other donors' samples. In nucleotide form, the sequence is TGTGCCAGCAGCGTAGTGGGTAGCGGGAGTTACAATGAGCAGTTCTTC. Its translation is CASSVVGSGSYNEQFF.